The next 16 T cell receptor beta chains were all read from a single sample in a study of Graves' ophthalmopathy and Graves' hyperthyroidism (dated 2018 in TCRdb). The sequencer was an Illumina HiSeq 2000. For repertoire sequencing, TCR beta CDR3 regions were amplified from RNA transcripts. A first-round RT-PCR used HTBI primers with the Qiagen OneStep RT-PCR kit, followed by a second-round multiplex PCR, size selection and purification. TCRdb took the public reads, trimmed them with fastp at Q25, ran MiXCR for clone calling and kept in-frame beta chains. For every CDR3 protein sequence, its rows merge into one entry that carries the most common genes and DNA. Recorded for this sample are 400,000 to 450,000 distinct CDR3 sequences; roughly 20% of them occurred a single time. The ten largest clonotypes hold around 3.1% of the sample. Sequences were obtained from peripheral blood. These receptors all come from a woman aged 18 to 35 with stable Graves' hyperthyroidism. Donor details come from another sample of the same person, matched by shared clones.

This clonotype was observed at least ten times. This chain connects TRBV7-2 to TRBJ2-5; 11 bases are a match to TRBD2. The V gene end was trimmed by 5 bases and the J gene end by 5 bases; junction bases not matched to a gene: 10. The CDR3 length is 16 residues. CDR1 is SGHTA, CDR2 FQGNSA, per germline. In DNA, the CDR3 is TGTGCCAGCAGCACAGTTAGCGGGAGGGCCTCGGAGACCCAGTACTTC. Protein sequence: CASSTVSGRASETQYF.

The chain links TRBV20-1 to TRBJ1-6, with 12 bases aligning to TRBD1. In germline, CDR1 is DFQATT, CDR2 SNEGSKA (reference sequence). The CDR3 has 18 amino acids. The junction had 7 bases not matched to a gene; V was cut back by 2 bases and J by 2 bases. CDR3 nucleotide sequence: TGCAGTGCTAGAAACCGGGACAGGGGGCTCACCTATAATTCACCCCTCCACTTT. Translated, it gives CSARNRDRGLTYNSPLHF.

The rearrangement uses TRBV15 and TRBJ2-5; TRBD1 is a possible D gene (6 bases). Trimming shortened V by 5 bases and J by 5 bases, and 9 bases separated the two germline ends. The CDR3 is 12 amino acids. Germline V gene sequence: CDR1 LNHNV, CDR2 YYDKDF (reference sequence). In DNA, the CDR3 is TGTGCCACCAGCGTGAGGGGGGAGACCCAGTACTTC. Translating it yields CATSVRGETQYF.

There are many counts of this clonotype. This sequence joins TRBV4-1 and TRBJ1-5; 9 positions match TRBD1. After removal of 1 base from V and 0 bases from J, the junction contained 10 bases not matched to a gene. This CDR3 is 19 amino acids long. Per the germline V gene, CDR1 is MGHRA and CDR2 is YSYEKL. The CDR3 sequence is CASSQATGGRIYSNQPQHF. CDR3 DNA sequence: TGCGCCAGCAGCCAAGCAACAGGGGGCCGGATCTATAGCAATCAGCCCCAGCATTTT.

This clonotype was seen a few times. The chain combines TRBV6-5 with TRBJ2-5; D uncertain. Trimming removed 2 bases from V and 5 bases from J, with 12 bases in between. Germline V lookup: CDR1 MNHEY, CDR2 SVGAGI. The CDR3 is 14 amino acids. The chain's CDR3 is CASSYPPGGETQYF. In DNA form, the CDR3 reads TGTGCCAGCAGTTACCCCCCGGGTGGGGAGACCCAGTACTTC.

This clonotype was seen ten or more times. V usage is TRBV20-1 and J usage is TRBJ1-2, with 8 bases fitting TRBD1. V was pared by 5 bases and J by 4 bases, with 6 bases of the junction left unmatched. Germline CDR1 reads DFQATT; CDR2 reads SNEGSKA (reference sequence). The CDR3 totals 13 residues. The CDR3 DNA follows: TGCAGTGCTCAGGGACAGGCTGGCTATGGCTACACCTTC. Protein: CSAQGQAGYGYTF.

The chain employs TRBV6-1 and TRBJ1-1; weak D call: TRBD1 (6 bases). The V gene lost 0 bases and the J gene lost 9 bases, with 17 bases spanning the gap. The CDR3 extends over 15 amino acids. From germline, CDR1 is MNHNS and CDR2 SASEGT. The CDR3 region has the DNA TGTGCCAGCAGTGAAGCGGGTATAGGGCAGGGGCAAGCTTTCTTT. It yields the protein CASSEAGIGQGQAFF.

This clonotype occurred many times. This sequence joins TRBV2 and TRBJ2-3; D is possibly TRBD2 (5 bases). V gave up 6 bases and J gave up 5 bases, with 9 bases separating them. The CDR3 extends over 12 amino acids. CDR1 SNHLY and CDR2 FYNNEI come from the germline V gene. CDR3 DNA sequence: TGTGCCAGCAGGGAGGACGTAGATACGCAGTATTTT. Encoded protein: CASREDVDTQYF. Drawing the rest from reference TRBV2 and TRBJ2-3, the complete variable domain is EPEVTQTPSHQVTQMGQEVILRCVPISNHLYFYWYRQILGQKVEFLVSFYNNEISEKSEIFDDQFSVERPDGSNFTLKIRSTKLEDSAMYFCASREDVDTQYFGPGTRLTVL.

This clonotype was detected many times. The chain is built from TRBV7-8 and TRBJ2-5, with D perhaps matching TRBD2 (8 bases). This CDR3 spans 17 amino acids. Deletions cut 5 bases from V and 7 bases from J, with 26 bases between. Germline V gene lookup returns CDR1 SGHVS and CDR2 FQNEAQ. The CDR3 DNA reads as TGTGCCAGCAGCAAACGCCCTCTCGGACAGGCGGGAGGGACCCAGTACTTC. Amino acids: CASSKRPLGQAGGTQYF.

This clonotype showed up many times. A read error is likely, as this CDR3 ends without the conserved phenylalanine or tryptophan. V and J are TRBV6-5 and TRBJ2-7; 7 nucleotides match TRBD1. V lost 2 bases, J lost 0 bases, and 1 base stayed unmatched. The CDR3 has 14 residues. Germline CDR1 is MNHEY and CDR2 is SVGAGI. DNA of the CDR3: TGTGCCAGCAGTTACGACAGGGCCTCCTACGAGCAGTACTCC. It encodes CASSYDRASYEQYS.

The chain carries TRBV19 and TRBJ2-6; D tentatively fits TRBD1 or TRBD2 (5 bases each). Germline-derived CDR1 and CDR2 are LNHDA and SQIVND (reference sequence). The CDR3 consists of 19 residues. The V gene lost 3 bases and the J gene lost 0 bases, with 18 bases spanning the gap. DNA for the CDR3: TGTGCCAGTAGTATTAGGAAAAAGGGGACGCACTCTGGGGCCAACGTCCTGACTTTC. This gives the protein CASSIRKKGTHSGANVLTF.

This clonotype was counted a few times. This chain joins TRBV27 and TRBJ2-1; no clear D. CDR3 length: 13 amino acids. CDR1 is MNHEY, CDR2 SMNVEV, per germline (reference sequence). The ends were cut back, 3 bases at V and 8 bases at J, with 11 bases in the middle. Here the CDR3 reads CASSLSVVDEQFF. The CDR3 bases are TGTGCCAGCAGTTTGTCAGTTGTTGATGAGCAGTTCTTC.

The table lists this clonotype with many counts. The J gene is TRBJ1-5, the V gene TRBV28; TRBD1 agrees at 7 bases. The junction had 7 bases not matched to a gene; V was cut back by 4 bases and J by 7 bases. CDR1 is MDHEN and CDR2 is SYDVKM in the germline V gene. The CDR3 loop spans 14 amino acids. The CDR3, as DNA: TGTGCCAGCAGTTCCCCGGGACAGCAACAGCCCCAGCATTTT. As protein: CASSSPGQQQPQHF. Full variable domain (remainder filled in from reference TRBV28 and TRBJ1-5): DVKVTQSSRYLVKRTGEKVFLECVQDMDHENMFWYRQDPGLGLRLIYFSYDVKMKEKGDIPEGYSVSREKKERFSLILESASTNQTSMYLCASSSPGQQQPQHFGDGTRLSIL.

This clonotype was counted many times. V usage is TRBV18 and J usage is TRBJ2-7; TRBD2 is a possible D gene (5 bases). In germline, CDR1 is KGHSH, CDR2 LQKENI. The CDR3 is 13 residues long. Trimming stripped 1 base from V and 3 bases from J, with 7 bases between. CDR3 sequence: CASSPLAYYEQYF. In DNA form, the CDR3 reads TGTGCCAGCTCACCACTAGCGTACTACGAGCAGTACTTC.

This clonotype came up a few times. The CDR3 region has the DNA TGTGCCAGCAGTTACTCGCCAAGGCAGGGGCATGGCTACACCTTC. Translating gives CASSYSPRQGHGYTF. The chain carries TRBV6-5 and TRBJ1-2; TRBD1 might be the D (6 bases). CDR1 is MNHEY, CDR2 SVGAGI, per germline. The CDR3 extends over 15 amino acids. The germline V and J ends were trimmed by 0 bases and 6 bases, with 14 bases remaining between them.

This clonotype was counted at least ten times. The CDR3 region has the DNA TGTGCCAGCAGTGCGCGGGGGGCTGGTAATCAGCCCCAGCATTTT. Translated, it gives CASSARGAGNQPQHF. The chain has TRBV25-1 and TRBJ1-5; maybe TRBD1 (6 bases). V lost 4 bases and J lost 4, with 14 bases in between. This CDR3 has 15 residues. CDR1 and CDR2 (germline): MGHDK, SYGVNS. Full variable domain (rest looked up from reference TRBV25-1 and TRBJ1-5): EADIYQTPRYLVIGTGKKITLECSQTMGHDKMYWYQQDPGMELHLIHYSYGVNSTEKGDLSSESTVSRIRTEHFPLTLESARPSHTSQYLCASSARGAGNQPQHFGDGTRLSIL.